The source of this T cell receptor beta chain is a study of cytomegalovirus exposure and HLA in healthy donors. Points from the study as a whole: Most sequenced TCRs were rare (though some public TCRs occurred in many donors). Certain sequence variants were highly shared and formed a cluster, and this cluster was likely a sequencing artifact. Later, TCR association rates were found to vary by HLA locus, highest for DRB1 and lowest for HLA-C.

Vbeta (60) and Jbeta (13) primers were used in the PCR. Using immunoSEQ multiplex PCR, the repertoire was profiled, and TCRdb retains in-frame clones only, with some absent. In the table there are about 130,000 clones, roughly 79% of which are singletons. From germline, CDR1 is WNHNN and CDR2 SYGVQD (reference sequence). The trim removed 2 bases at V and 7 bases at J, leaving 6 bases unmatched. The CDR3 covers 16 residues. As for this clone: The antigen is unknown.

This TCR came from a young man in good health and CMV-seronegative. Material: PBMCs. The chain combines TRBV10-1 with TRBJ2-2; 11 bases line up with TRBD2. CDR3 bases: TGCGCCAGCAGTGAGAGGCCTAGCGGGGGGTTCGGGGAGCTGTTTTTT. It translates to CASSERPSGGFGELFF.